This T cell receptor beta chain stems from a study of blood T cell repertoires in COVID-19. Overall study: From the United States, Italy and Spain came samples of acute and convalescent COVID-19. Sources were T cells, B-cell-depleted T cells, or PBMCs; the material itself was cDNA or gDNA.

How the authors handled the data: The authors estimated nucleated cell counts from reference gene primer amplification. Sequenced by immunoSEQ multiplex PCR; TCRdb stores in-frame clones only, minus some. From that table come the V and J calls and clone size; the DNA was used to work out D and trimming. The table includes 150,000 to 200,000 clones, about 90% detected once. This CDR3 has 16 residues. The source of this sequence is a man in his forties or fifties with acute or convalescent COVID-19. The sample was peripheral blood. The chain is built from TRBV21-1 and TRBJ2-5; TRBD1, the table's D call, lacks a check against the DNA. TRBV21-1 is a known pseudogene. For the CDR3, the DNA is TGTGCCAGCAGCAAAAGGCGGGACAGGGGCAAAGAGACCCAGTACTTC. Translated: CASSKRRDRGKETQYF.